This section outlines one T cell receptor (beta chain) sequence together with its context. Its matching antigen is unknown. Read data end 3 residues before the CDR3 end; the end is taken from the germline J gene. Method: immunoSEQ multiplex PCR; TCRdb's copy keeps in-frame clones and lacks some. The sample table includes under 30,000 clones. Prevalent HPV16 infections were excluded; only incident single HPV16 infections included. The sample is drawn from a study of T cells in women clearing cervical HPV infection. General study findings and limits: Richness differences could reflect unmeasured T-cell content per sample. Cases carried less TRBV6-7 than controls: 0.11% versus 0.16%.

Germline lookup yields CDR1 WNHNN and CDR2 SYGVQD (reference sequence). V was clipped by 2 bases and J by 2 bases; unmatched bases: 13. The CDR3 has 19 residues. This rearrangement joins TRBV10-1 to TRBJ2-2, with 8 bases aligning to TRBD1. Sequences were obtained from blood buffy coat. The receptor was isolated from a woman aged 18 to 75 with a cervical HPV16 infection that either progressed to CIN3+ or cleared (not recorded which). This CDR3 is CASSEIAPRDRINTGELFF. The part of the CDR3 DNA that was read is TGCGCCAGCAGTGAGATTGCCCCCCGGGACAGGATAAACACCGGGGAG.